This passage covers 27 T cell receptor beta chains from one sample sequenced in a study of blood T cells in healthy people across ages. For the second PCR, which ran for roughly 6 to 12 cycles, a sample-barcoded 5' primer and a J-beta primer mix were used. Using its own MiXCR run on the 5' RACE reads, TCRdb lists one record per CDR3 protein. The sample comprises around 1,800,000 distinct CDR3 sequences, about 39% of which are singletons, and 20% to 25% rests with the top ten. Specimen: blood. The receptors derive from a human donor in good health.

This chain joins TRBV28 and TRBJ2-5; D might be TRBD2 (6 bases). The DNA end lines up better with TRBJ2-7; the J call may be wrong. CDR3 length equals 14 residues. Germline assignment: CDR1 MDHEN and CDR2 SYDVKM. In DNA form, the CDR3 reads TGTGCCAGCAGCCCTCCGGGACGGGGGAACGAGCAGTACTTC. Its protein is CASSPPGRGNEQYF.

The chain carries TRBV6-2 or TRBV6-3 and TRBJ2-7; no clear D gene. V gave up 0 bases and J gave up 2 bases, with 5 bases separating them. Germline V CDR1 and CDR2: MNHEY, SVGEGT. This CDR3 contains 13 residues. CDR3 sequence (DNA): TGTGCCAGCAGTTACTCGAAAGCCTACGAGCAGTACTTC. Translation gives CASSYSKAYEQYF.

The rearrangement uses TRBV15 and TRBJ1-1; tentatively, D is TRBD1 (6 bases). Germline loops: CDR1 LNHNV, CDR2 YYDKDF (reference sequence). The V gene lost 1 base and the J gene lost 2 bases, with 11 bases spanning the gap. The CDR3 is 15 residues long. The CDR3 bases are TGTGCCACCAGCAGAGTCTTGACAGGAAACACTGAAGCTTTCTTT. It translates to CATSRVLTGNTEAFF.

This sequence joins TRBV9 and TRBJ2-1, with D maybe TRBD2 (6 bases). The germline gives CDR1 SGDLS, CDR2 YYNGEE. V lost 3 bases, J lost 4 bases, and 17 bases lay in between. The CDR3 has 16 residues. The CDR3 DNA sequence: TGTGCCAGCAGCGACGCACCAGGGACTCCATACAATGAGCAGTTCTTC. Protein sequence: CASSDAPGTPYNEQFF.

This clonotype was observed a few times. The CDR3 region is CAIRGFKGYTF. In DNA, the CDR3 is TGTGCCATCAGGGGTTTCAAGGGCTACACCTTC. The gene calls are TRBV28 and TRBJ1-2, with a tentative D call TRBD1 (6 bases). The germline V gene encodes CDR1 MDHEN and CDR2 SYDVKM. V was trimmed by 10 bases and J by 8 bases, leaving 14 bases between them. CDR3 length: 11 amino acids.

The rearrangement uses TRBV7-9 and TRBJ2-7; D uncertain. From germline, CDR1 is SEHNR and CDR2 FQNEAQ (reference sequence). This CDR3 comprises 15 residues. Deletions cut 3 bases from V and 3 bases from J, with 15 bases between. DNA of the CDR3: TGTGCCAGCAGCTTCCCTCGTGGCAGTCTCTACGAGCAGTACTTC. This sequence encodes CASSFPRGSLYEQYF.

V usage is TRBV6-5 and J usage is TRBJ2-5; TRBD2 is a possible D gene (6 bases). The V end lost 5 bases, the J end lost 11 bases, and 15 bases lay between the germline ends. Per germline, CDR1 MNHEY and CDR2 SVGAGI. This CDR3 region has 12 residues. The CDR3 DNA sequence: TGTGCCAGCAGTAAGGGACTGCCGGAGCAGTACTTC. This translates into CASSKGLPEQYF.

Only a few counts were recorded for this clonotype. V and J are TRBV28 and TRBJ2-4; a weak D match, TRBD2 (6 bases). The J call is in doubt because the DNA end fits TRBJ2-7 better. CDR3 size: 18 residues. Looked up from germline, CDR1 is MDHEN and CDR2 is SYDVKM. The CDR3 here is CASIPPGSGTQSPYEQYF. In DNA, the CDR3 is TGTGCCAGCATTCCGCCAGGGTCCGGGACTCAGAGCCCCTACGAGCAGTACTTC.

J is TRBJ1-1 and V is TRBV7-2, with D possibly being TRBD1 (5 bases). The germline V gene encodes CDR1 SGHTA and CDR2 FQGNSA. The CDR3 runs 12 residues. Trimming left V 1 base short and J 8 bases short, with 8 bases between. The chain's CDR3 is CASSLGWGEAFF. In DNA, the CDR3 is TGTGCCAGCAGCTTAGGATGGGGGGAAGCTTTCTTT.

This clonotype was counted only a few times. The V call is TRBV7-2, the J call TRBJ2-1, with D possibly TRBD1 on 5 matching bases. The V gene's germline CDR1 is SGHTA and CDR2 FQGNSA. Trimming cost V 1 base and J 8 bases, with 15 bases left between them. The CDR3 length is 15 residues. The CDR3 loop is CASSLVGAQWDEQFF. For the CDR3, the DNA is TGTGCCAGCAGCTTAGTAGGGGCCCAATGGGATGAGCAGTTCTTC.

This clonotype was detected a few times. This chain links TRBV28 with TRBJ1-5; no definite D call. V was cut by 7 bases and J by 0 bases, with 10 bases left in between. This CDR3 has 14 amino acids. Germline V lookup: CDR1 MDHEN, CDR2 SYDVKM. The CDR3 DNA sequence: TGTGCCAGCACTCGGGGAGGTAGCAATCAGCCCCAGCATTTT. Its translation is CASTRGGSNQPQHF.

The chain recombines TRBV6-6 with TRBJ1-4, with a possible D match to TRBD1 (5 bases). From germline, CDR1 is MNHNY and CDR2 SVGAGI (reference sequence). The length of the CDR3 is 14 residues. Trimming removed 0 bases at V and 8 bases at J, with 10 bases between. For the CDR3, the DNA is TGTGCCAGCAGTTACTCAGGGGTAGAAGAAAAACTGTTTTTT. It translates to CASSYSGVEEKLFF.

The gene calls are TRBV25-1 and TRBJ2-4; no clear D. The last part of the DNA fits TRBJ2-7 better; the J call may be wrong. Germline CDR1 MGHDK, CDR2 SYGVNS. The CDR3 has 13 amino acids. The CDR3: CASSGDASHEQYF. For the CDR3, the DNA is TGTGCCAGCAGTGGGGATGCTTCCCACGAGCAGTACTTC.

This clonotype was observed many times. This sequence joins TRBV6-2 or TRBV6-3 and TRBJ2-1; no reliable D call. The CDR3 spans 14 residues. Germline loops: CDR1 MNHEY, CDR2 SVGEGT. V was pared by 6 bases and J by 0 bases, with 9 bases between. CDR3 bases: TGTGCCAGCAGCCAGGACCTCTCCTACAATGAGCAGTTCTTC. It codes for CASSQDLSYNEQFF.

The chain employs TRBV5-6 and TRBJ1-2, with D unresolved. Germline assignment: CDR1 SGHDT and CDR2 YYEEEE. CDR3 length: 13 residues. The V end was cut by 2 bases, the J end by 7 bases, with 12 bases between. The CDR3 region is CASSLAVFSGYTF. The CDR3 DNA reads as TGTGCCAGCAGCTTAGCAGTTTTTTCTGGCTACACCTTC.

The genes are TRBV30 and TRBJ1-2; the D is unclear. The CDR3 is 13 amino acids. The V gene's germline CDR1 is GTSNPN and CDR2 SVGIG (reference sequence). Trimming removed 2 bases from V and 4 bases from J, with 11 bases in between. Here the CDR3 reads CAWSPGAGYGYTF. For the CDR3, the DNA is TGTGCCTGGAGTCCCGGAGCGGGCTATGGCTACACCTTC.

V is TRBV4-3 and J is TRBJ1-2; weak D call: TRBD1 (6 bases). Trimming stripped 0 bases from V and 10 bases from J, with 18 bases between. There are 15 residues in the CDR3. The germline V gene encodes CDR1 LGHNA and CDR2 YSLEER. The DNA of the CDR3 is TGCGCCAGCAGCCAAGAGGGGACAACCCCCCTAAACTACACCTTC. Encoded protein: CASSQEGTTPLNYTF.

The chain employs TRBV28 and TRBJ2-6, with D possibly being TRBD1 (6 bases). The V and J ends lost 6 bases and 2 bases respectively, with 17 bases between them. CDR1 and CDR2 from the germline V gene are MDHEN and SYDVKM. There are 17 residues in the CDR3. The CDR3 protein is CASSPPYRAPGANVLTF. The CDR3 DNA reads as TGTGCCAGCAGCCCGCCTTACAGGGCCCCTGGGGCCAACGTCCTGACTTTC.

In its sample, this clonotype was seen a few times. The V call is TRBV4-3, the J call TRBJ2-7; 9 nucleotides agree with TRBD1. Germline lookup yields CDR1 LGHNA and CDR2 YSLEER. Unmatched junction bases numbered 7, after V lost 4 bases and J lost 3 bases. This CDR3 spans 15 amino acids. Here the CDR3 DNA reads TGCGCCAGCAGCCTTACTCGGGACAGGGACTACGAGCAGTACTTC. This encodes CASSLTRDRDYEQYF.

This clonotype was detected only a few times. The genes are TRBV7-9 and TRBJ2-1; no clear D gene. This CDR3 contains 10 residues. Germline V gene sequence: CDR1 SEHNR, CDR2 FQNEAQ (reference sequence). The V gene lost 8 bases and the J gene lost 8 bases, with 7 bases spanning the gap. CDR3 sequence (DNA): TGTGCCAGCCACCCCCATGAGCAGTTCTTC. Protein sequence: CASHPHEQFF.

The rearrangement joins TRBV4-2 to TRBJ1-1, with 9 bases matching TRBD1. This CDR3 has 15 residues. CDR1 is LGHNA and CDR2 is YNFKEQ in the germline V gene. The ends lost 3 bases at V and 1 base at J; junction bases unmatched: 3. This CDR3 is CASSQMTGGNTEAFF. The CDR3, as DNA: TGTGCCAGCAGCCAGATGACAGGGGGGAACACTGAAGCTTTCTTT.

This clonotype was detected only a few times. J is TRBJ2-7 and V is TRBV29-1, with D perhaps matching TRBD1 (6 bases). Germline V CDR1 and CDR2: SQVTM, ANQGSEA. The CDR3 runs 12 residues. The ends were cut back, 5 bases at V and 3 bases at J, with 11 bases in the middle. CDR3 sequence: CSVKGGDYEQYF. For the CDR3, the DNA is TGCAGCGTTAAAGGGGGAGACTACGAGCAGTACTTC.

This clonotype was counted between two and nine times. The rearrangement joins TRBV3-1 to TRBJ1-2; no clear D. V lost 1 base and J lost 2, with 5 bases in between. Germline CDR1 reads LGHDT; CDR2 reads YNNKEL (reference sequence). The length of the CDR3 is 13 residues. The CDR3 DNA reads TGTGCCAGCAGCCAAGTGATAAACTATGGCTACACCTTC. It codes for CASSQVINYGYTF.

The chain recombines TRBV6-5 with TRBJ2-1, with a possible D match to TRBD1 (5 bases). Germline CDR1 MNHEY, CDR2 SVGAGI. With 2 bases removed from V and 9 bases from J, the gap between germline ends came to 20 bases. The CDR3 spans 16 residues. CDR3 sequence (DNA): TGTGCCAGCAGTTACGGGGCGGCCACCCGTGGCGGTGAGCAGTTCTTC. Translation: CASSYGAATRGGEQFF.

This chain uses TRBV5-6 with TRBJ2-7; the D is unclear. The V end lost 4 bases, the J end lost 4 bases, and 15 bases lay between the germline ends. Germline-derived CDR1 and CDR2 are SGHDT and YYEEEE. This CDR3 spans 14 amino acids. Here the CDR3 DNA reads TGTGCCAGCAGCGGATCCTCACGAGAATACGAGCAGTACTTC. This sequence encodes CASSGSSREYEQYF.

CDR3 nucleotides: TGTGCCAGCAGTCTCGTTGGGGGCTGGGAAGAGACCCAGTACTTC. It is translated as CASSLVGGWEETQYF. This chain uses TRBV6-1 with TRBJ2-5; D may be TRBD1 (6 bases). Per the germline V gene, CDR1 is MNHNS and CDR2 is SASEGT. Trimming removed 5 bases from V and 3 bases from J, with 16 bases in between. The CDR3 spans 15 residues.

This clonotype was counted ten times or more. Germline is not matched at one junction end, which may reflect a read error. V is TRBV5-1 and J is TRBJ2-7; D ambiguous. Germline loops: CDR1 SGHRS, CDR2 YFSETQ. The CDR3 is 12 residues long. The CDR3 region is CASSSERYEQYF. DNA of the CDR3: TGTGCCAGCAGTTCTGAGAGATACGAGCAGTACTTC.